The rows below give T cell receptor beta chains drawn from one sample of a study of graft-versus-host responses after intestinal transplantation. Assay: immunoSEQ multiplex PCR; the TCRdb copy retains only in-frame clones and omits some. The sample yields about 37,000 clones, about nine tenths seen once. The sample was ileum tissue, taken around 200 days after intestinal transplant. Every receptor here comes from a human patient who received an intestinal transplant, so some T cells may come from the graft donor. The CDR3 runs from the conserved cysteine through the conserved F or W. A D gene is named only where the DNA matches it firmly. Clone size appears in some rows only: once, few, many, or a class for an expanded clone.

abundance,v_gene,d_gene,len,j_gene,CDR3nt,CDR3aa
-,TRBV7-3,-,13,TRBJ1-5,TGTGCCAGCAGCTTAAATCCAGGGCAGCCCCAGCATTTT,CASSLNPGQPQHF
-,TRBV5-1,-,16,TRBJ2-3,TGCGCCAGCAGCCCAGGGTTTGGTCCCCCCACAGATACGCAGTATTTT,CASSPGFGPPTDTQYF
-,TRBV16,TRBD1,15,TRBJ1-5,TGTGCCAGCAGCCAATCACAGGGGGCTGAACAGCCCCAGCATTTT,CASSQSQGAEQPQHF
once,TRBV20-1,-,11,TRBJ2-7,TGCAGTGCTAGGGACATGTACGAGCAGTACTTC,CSARDMYEQYF
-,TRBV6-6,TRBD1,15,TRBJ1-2,TGTGCCAGCAGTTACGTAGGACAGGGGGGCTATGGCTACACCTTC,CASSYVGQGGYGYTF
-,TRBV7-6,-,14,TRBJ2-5,TGTGCCAGCAGCTTAATCAGGGGCGAAGAGACCCAGTACTTC,CASSLIRGEETQYF
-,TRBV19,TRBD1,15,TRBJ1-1,TGTGCCAGCATCCCAATACAGGGGGCAGGCACTGAAGCTTTCTTT,CASIPIQGAGTEAFF
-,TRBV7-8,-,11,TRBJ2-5,TGTGCCAGCAGCCATCAAGAGACCCAGTACTTC,CASSHQETQYF
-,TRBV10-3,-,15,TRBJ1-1,TGTGCCATCAGGGATGGGGGTGGAAGGAGCACTGAAGCTTTCTTT,CAIRDGGGRSTEAFF
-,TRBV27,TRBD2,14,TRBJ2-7,TGTGCCAGCAGTCGTCGGGGGGGGCCGGACGAGCAGTACTTC,CASSRRGGPDEQYF
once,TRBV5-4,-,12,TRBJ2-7,TGTGCCAGCAGCTTAGGGACAAACGAGCAGTACTTC,CASSLGTNEQYF
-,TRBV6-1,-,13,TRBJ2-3,TGTGCCAGCAGTGAGGTAGGGCGGGATACGCAGTATTTT,CASSEVGRDTQYF
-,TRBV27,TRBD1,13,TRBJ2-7,TGTGCCAGCAGGGGACAGGGGTCCTACGAGCAGTACTTC,CASRGQGSYEQYF